The clone carrying this T cell receptor beta chain was seen only a few times. This sample is drawn from a study of T cell repertoires in cytomegalovirus infection. One entry per CDR3 protein results from TCRdb running MiXCR on the reads. The repertoire holds some 600,000 distinct CDR3 sequences, about 24% seen once, with 7.5% to 9% in the top ten. Trimming left V 7 bases short and J 2 bases short, with 13 bases between. The CDR3 sequence is 14 residues long. The sequencing input was CD8+ T cells from PBMCs. The V gene is TRBV12-3 or TRBV12-4, the J gene TRBJ2-3; D remains ambiguous. The receptor was derived from a human donor in good health (CMV status not recorded). Some clones in this sample may be carry-over from other donors' samples. The CDR3 DNA follows: TGTGCCAGCACCGAAAGGAGCGTCACAGATACGCAGTATTTT. This encodes CASTERSVTDTQYF.